This T cell receptor (beta chain) was obtained from a study of cytomegalovirus exposure and HLA in healthy donors. The CDR3 contains 12 residues. Germline CDR1 is ENHRY and CDR2 is SYGVKD. V dropped 6 bases and J dropped 9; count of bases not matched to a gene: 7. It was with 60 Vbeta and 13 Jbeta primers that the PCR ran. Sequencing used immunoSEQ multiplex PCR; TCRdb keeps in-frame clones, though not all of them. The data contain over 150,000 clones, about 81% of them singletons. Material for sequencing was PBMCs. This TCR came from a man aged 30 to 39 in good health and CMV-seropositive. This rearrangement joins TRBV10-3 to TRBJ1-1; 7 bases line up with TRBD1. CDR3 DNA sequence: TGTGCCATCAGCGGCAGGGACAGTAAAGCTTTCTTT. It is translated as CAISGRDSKAFF.